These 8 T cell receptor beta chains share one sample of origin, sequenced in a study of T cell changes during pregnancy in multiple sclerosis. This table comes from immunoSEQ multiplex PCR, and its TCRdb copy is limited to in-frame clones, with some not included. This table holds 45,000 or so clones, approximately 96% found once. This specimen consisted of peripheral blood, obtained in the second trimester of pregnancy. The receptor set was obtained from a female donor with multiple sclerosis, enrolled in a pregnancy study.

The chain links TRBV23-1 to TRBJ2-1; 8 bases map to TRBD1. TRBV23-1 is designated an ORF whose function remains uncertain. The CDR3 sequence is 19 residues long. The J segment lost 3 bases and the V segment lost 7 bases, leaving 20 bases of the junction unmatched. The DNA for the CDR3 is TGCGCCAGCAAGAATTCCGGGACAGGCGTCGTCCACCACTACAATGAGCAGTTCTTC. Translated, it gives CASKNSGTGVVHHYNEQFF.

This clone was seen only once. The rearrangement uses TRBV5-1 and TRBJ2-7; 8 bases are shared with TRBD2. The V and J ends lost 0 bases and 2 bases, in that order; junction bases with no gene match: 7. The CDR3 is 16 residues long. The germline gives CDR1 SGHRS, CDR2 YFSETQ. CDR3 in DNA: TGCGCCAGCAGCTTGGCCCCTAGCGGGTTAACCTACGAGCAGTACTTC. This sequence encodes CASSLAPSGLTYEQYF.

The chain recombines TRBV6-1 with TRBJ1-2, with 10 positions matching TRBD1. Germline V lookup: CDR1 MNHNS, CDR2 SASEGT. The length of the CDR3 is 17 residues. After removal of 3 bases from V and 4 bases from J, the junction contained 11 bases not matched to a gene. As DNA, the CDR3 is TGTGCCAGCAGTGAGGGACAGGGGCTATCCCTGGGCTATGGCTACACCTTC. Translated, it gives CASSEGQGLSLGYGYTF.

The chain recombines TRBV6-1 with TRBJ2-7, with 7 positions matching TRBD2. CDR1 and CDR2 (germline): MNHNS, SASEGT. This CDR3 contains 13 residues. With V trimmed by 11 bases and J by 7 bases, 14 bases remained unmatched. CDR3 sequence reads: CAFQGRVGGEQYF. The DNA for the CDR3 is TGTGCCTTTCAGGGTAGGGTGGGGGGGGAGCAGTACTTC.

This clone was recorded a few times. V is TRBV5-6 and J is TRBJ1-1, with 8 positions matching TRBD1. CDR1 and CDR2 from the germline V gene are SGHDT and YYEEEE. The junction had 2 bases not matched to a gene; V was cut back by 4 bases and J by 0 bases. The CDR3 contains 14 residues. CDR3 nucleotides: TGTGCCAGCAGCCTGGGACAGGTGAACACTGAAGCTTTCTTT. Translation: CASSLGQVNTEAFF. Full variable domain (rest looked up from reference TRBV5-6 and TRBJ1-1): DAGVTQSPTHLIKTRGQQVTLRCSPKSGHDTVSWYQQALGQGPQFIFQYYEEEERQRGNFPDRFSGHQFPNYSSELNVNALLLGDSALYLCASSLGQVNTEAFFGQGTRLTVV.

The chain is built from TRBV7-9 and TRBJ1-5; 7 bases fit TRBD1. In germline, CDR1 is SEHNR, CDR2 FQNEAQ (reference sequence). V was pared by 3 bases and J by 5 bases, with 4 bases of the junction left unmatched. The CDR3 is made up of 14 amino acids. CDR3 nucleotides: TGTGCCAGCAGCTTTTCAGGGGGATATCAGCCCCAGCATTTT. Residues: CASSFSGGYQPQHF.

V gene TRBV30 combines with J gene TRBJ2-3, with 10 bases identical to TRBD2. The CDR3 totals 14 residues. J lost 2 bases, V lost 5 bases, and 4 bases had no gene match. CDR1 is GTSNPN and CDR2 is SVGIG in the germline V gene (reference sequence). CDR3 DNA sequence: TGTGCCTGGCAGACTAGCGGGCCCACAGATACGCAGTATTTT. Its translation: CAWQTSGPTDTQYF.

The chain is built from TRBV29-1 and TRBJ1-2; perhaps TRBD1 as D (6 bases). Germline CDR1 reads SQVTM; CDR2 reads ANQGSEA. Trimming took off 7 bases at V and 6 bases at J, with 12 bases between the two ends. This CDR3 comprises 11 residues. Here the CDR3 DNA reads TGCAGCGGGGAGGGGGAGGATGGCTACACCTTC. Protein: CSGEGEDGYTF.